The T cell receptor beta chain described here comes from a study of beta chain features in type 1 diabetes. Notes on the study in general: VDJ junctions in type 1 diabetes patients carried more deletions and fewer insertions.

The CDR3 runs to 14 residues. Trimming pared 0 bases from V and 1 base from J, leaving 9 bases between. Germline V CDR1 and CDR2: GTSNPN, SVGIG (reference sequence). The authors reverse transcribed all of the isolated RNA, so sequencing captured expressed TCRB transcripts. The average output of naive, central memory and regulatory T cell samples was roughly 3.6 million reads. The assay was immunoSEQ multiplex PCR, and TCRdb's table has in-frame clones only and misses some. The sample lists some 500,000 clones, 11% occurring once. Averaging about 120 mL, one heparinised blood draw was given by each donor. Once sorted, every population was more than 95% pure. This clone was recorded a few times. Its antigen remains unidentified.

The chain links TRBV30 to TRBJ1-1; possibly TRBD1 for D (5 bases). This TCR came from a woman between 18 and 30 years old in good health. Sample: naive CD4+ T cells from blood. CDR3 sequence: CAWSVRAGNTEAFF. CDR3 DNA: TGTGCCTGGAGTGTCAGGGCCGGGAACACTGAAGCTTTCTTT.